This T cell receptor beta chain was observed in a study of T-cell reconstitution after alpha-beta-depleted transplantation in children. Preparation of the TCRbeta library used unique molecular identifiers. TCRdb recomputed calls from the PCR reads with MiXCR, one row per CDR3 protein. The sample records fewer than 200,000 distinct CDR3 sequences, approximately 6.6% being singletons. Germline V gene lookup returns CDR1 SGHTA and CDR2 FQGNSA. Losses at the gene ends were 5 bases for V and 2 bases for J; bases not matched to a gene: 13. CDR3 length: 17 amino acids. The gene calls are TRBV7-2 and TRBJ2-3; 7 positions match TRBD1. This TCR derives from a human donor who donated a stem cell graft to a child with Wiskott-Aldrich syndrome. This specimen consisted of PBMCs from the stem cell graft donor, obtained from the stem cell graft. The CDR3 DNA reads as TGTGCCAGCAGCCTAGTTAGGGACAGCCAGTTCACAGATACGCAGTATTTT. It codes for CASSLVRDSQFTDTQYF.